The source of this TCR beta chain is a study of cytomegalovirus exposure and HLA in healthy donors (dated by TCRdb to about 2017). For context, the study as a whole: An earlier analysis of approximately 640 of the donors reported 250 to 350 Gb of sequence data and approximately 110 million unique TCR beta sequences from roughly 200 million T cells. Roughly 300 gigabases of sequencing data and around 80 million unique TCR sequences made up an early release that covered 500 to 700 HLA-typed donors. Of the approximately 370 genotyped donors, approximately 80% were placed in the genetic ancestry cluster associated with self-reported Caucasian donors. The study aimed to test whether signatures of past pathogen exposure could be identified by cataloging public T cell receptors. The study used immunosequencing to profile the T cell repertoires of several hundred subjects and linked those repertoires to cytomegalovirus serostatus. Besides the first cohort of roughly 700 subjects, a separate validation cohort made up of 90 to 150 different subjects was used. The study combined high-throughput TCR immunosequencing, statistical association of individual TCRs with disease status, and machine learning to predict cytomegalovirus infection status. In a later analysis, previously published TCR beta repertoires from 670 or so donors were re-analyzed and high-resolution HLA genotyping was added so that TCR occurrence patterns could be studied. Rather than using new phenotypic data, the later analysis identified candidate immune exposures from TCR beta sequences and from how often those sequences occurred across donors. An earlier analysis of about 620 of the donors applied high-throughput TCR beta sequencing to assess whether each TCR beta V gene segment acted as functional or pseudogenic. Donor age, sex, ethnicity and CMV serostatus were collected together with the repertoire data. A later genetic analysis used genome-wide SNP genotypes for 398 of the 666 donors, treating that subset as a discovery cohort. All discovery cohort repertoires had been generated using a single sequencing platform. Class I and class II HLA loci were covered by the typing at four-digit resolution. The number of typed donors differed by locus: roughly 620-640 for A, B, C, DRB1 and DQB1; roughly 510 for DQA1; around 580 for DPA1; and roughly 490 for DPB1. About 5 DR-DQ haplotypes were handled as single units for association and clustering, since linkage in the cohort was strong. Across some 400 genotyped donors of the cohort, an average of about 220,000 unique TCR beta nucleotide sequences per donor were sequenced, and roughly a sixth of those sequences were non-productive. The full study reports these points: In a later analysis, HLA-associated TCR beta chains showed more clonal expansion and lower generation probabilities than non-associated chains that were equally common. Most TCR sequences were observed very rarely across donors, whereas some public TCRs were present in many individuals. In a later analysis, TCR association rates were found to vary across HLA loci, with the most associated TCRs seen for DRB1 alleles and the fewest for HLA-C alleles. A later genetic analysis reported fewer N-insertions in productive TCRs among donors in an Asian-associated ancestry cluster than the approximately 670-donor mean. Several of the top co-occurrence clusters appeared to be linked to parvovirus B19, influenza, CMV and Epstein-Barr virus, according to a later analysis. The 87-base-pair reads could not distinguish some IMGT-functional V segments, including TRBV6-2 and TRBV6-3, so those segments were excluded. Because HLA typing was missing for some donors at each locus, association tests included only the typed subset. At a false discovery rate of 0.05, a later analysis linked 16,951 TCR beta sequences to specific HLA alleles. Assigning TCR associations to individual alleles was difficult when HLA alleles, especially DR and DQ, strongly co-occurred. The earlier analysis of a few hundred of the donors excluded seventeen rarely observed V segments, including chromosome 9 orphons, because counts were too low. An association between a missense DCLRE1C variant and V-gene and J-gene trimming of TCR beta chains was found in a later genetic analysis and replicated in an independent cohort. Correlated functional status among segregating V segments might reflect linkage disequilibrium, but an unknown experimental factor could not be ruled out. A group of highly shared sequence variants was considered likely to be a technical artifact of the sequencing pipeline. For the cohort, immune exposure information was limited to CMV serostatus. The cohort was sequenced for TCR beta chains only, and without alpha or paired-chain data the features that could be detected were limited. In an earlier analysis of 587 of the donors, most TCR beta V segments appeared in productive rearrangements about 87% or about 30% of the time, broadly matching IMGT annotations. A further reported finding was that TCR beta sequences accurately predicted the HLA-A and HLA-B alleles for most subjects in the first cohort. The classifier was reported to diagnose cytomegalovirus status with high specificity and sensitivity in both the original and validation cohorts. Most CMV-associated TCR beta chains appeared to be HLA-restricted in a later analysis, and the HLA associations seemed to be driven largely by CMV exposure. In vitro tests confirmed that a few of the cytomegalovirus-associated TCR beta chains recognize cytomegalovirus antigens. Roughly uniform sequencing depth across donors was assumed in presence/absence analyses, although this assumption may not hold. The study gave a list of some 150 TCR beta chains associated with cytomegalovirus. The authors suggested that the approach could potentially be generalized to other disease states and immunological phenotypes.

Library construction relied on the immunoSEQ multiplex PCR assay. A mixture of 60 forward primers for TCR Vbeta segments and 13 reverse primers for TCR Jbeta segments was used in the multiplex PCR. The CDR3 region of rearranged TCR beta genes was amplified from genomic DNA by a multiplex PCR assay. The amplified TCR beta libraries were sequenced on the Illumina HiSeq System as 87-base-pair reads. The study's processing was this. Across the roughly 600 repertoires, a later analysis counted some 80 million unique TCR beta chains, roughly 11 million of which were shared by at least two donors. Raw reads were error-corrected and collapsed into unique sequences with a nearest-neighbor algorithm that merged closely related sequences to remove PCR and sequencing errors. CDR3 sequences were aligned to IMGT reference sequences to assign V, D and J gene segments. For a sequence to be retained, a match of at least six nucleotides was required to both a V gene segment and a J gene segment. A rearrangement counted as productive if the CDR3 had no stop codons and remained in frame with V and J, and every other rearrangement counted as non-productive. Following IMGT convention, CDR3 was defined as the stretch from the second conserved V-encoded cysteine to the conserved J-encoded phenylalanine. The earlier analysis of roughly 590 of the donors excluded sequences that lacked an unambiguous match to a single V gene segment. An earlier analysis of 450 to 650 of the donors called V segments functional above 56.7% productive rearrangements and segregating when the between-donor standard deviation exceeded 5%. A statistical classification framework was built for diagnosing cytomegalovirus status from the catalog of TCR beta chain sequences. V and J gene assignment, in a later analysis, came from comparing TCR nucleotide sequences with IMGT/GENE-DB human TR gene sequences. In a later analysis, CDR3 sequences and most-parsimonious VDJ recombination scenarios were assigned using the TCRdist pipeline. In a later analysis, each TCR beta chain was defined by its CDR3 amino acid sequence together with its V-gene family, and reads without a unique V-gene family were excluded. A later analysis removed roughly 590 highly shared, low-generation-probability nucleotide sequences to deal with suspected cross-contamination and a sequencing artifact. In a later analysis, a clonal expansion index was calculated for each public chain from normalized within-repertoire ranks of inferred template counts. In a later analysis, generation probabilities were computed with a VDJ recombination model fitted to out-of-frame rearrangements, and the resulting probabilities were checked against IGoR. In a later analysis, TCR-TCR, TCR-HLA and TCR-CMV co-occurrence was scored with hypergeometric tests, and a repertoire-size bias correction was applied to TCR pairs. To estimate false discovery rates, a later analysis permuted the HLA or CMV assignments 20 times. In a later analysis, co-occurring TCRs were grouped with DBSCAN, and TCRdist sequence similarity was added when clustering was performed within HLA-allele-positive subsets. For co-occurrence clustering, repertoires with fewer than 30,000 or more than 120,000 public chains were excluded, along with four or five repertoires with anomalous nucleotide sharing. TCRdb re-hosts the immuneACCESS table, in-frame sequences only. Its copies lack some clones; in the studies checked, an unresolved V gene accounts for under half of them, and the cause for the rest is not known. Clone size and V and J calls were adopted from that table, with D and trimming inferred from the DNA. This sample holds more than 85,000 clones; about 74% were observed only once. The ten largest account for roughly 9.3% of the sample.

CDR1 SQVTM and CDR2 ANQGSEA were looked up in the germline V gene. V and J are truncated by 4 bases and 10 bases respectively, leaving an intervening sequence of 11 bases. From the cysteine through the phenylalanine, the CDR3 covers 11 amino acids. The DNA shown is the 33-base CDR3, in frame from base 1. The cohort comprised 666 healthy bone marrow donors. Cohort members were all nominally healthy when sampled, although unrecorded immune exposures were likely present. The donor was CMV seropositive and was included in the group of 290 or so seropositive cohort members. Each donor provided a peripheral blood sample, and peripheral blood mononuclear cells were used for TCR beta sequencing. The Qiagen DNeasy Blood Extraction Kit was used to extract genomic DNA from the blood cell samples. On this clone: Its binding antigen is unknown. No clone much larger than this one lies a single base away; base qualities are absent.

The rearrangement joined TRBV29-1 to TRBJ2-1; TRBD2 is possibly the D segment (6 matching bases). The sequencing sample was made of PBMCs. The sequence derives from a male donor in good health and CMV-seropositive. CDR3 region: CSVGRALEQFF. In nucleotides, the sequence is TGCAGCGTTGGGAGGGCACTGGAGCAGTTCTTC.